This T cell receptor beta chain was identified in a study of T cell responses to AZD1222 COVID-19 vaccine. Regarding the study as a whole: Reportedly, nearly half the spike-specific TCRs target unmutated variant regions. Sampling that yielded the repertoires occurred only after the peak T cell response. Just a handful of people given AZD1222 tested seropositive at baseline.

Both about-4-week and about-12-week second-dose recipients were combined. Using immunoSEQ multiplex PCR, the repertoire was profiled, and TCRdb retains in-frame clones only, with some absent. The sample shows over 100,000 clones, roughly 90% of them seen only once. The CDR3 has 14 residues. V lost 1 base and J 3 bases, leaving 9 bases between the germline ends. The germline CDR1 and CDR2 sequences are MNHEY and SMNVEV (reference sequence). As regards this clone: Its target is unknown.

The chain recombines TRBV27 with TRBJ1-2; no clear D. The receptor comes from an adult who received the AZD1222 COVID-19 vaccine. Sequencing used peripheral blood, obtained 28 days after the second AZD1222 dose. The CDR3 is CASSLFPADYGYTF. The CDR3 bases are TGTGCCAGCAGTTTATTTCCCGCGGACTATGGCTACACCTTC.